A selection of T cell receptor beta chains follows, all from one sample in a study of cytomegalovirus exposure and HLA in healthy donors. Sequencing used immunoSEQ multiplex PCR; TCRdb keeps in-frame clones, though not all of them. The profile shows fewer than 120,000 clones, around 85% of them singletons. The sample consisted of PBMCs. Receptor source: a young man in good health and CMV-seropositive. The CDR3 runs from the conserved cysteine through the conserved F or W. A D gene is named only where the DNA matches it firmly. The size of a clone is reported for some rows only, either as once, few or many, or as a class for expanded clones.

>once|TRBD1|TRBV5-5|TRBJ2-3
TGTGCCAGCGCGACAGGGGCGGCAGATACGCAGTATTTT
CASATGAADTQYF
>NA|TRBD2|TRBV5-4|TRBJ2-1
TGTGCCAGCAGCCATAGCGGGGGGCGAAGGGATGAGCAGTTCTTC
CASSHSGGRRDEQFF
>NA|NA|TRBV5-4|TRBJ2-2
TGTGCCAGCAGCTTGACAGGTGGCACCGGGGAGCTGTTTTTT
CASSLTGGTGELFF
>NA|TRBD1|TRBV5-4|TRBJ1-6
TGTGCCAGCAGCCCTCGGACAGGGGGTTTCTATAATTCACCCCTCCACTTT
CASSPRTGGFYNSPLHF
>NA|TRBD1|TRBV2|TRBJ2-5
TGTGCCAGCAGTAAGAACAGGGGATGGGAGACCCAGTACTTC
CASSKNRGWETQYF
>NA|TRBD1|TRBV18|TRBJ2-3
TGTGCCAGCTCACCTCCGGGACAGATTCGCACAGATACGCAGTATTTT
CASSPPGQIRTDTQYF
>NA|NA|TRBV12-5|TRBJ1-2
TGTGCTAGTGGTTTGGTACAGAGTACATATGGCTACACCTTC
CASGLVQSTYGYTF
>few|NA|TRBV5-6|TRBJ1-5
TGTGCCAGCAGCTCCACCAGGGGATTGAGCAATCAGCCCCAGCATTTT
CASSSTRGLSNQPQHF
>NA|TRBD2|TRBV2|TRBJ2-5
TGTGCCAGCAGTGAATTTCTAGCGGGGAACCAAGAGACCCAGTACTTC
CASSEFLAGNQETQYF
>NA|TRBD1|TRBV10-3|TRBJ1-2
TGTGCCATCAGTGGCTCCTCGGGACAGGGTAGTGGCTACACCTTC
CAISGSSGQGSGYTF
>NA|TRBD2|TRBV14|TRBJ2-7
TGTGCCAGCAGCCAAGAGGGACTAGACTACGAGCAGTACTTC
CASSQEGLDYEQYF
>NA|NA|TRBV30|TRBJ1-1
TGTGCCTGGAGTGTCCCTAGGCCCGAAGCTTTCTTT
CAWSVPRPEAFF
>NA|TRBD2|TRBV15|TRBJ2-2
TGTGCCACCAGCAGAGGACTCGGGACTAGCGGCACCGGGGAGCTGTTTTTT
CATSRGLGTSGTGELFF
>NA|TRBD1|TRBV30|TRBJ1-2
TGTGCCTGGAGTGTACAGGGGGGTATACTTCACTATGGCTACACCTTC
CAWSVQGGILHYGYTF
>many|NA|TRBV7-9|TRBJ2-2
TGTGCCAGCAGTAGGGCGGGCCAAAGGGCCGGGGAGCTGTTTTTT
CASSRAGQRAGELFF
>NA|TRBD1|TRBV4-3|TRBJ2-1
TGCGCCAGCAGCCAAGATTCGTGGACAGGATACAGCAATGAGCAGTTCTTC
CASSQDSWTGYSNEQFF
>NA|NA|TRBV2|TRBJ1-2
TGTGCCAGCAGTGCTGAGGGCTATGGCTACACCTTC
CASSAEGYGYTF
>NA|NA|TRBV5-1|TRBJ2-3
TGCGCCAGCAGCGGATCGGGACAACAGACGCAGTATTTT
CASSGSGQQTQYF
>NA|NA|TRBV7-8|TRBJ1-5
TGTGCCAGCAGCTCCCACAGGGATAGCAATCAGCCCCAGCATTTT
CASSSHRDSNQPQHF
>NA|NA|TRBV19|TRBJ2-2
TGTGCCAGTAAGGAGTTAAGGACAGCTACCGGGGAGCTGTTTTTT
CASKELRTATGELFF
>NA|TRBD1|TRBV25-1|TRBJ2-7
TGTGCCAGCAGTGAATCCGGGACAGGGGGCTCCTACGAGCAGTACTTC
CASSESGTGGSYEQYF
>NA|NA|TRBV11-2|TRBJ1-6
TGTGCCAGCAACCGGGACGGGGGTTTTAATAATTCACCCCTCCACTTT
CASNRDGGFNNSPLHF
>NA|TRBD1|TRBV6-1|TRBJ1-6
TGTGCCAGCAGTGAGGGACAGACCTCCTATAATTCACCCCTCCACTTT
CASSEGQTSYNSPLHF
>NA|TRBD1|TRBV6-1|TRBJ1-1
TGTGCCAGCAGGGTACAGGGGGACACTGAAGCTTTCTTT
CASRVQGDTEAFF
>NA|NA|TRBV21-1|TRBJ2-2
TGTGCCAGCAGCAAAGTGTACGTACGTCCTGACAGGGGAGTCCCCGCGGACACCGGGGAGCTGTTTTTT
CASSKVYVRPDRGVPADTGELFF
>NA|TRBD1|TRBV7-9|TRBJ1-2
TGTGCCAGCAGCTCACTGACAGGGAACTATGGCTACACCTTC
CASSSLTGNYGYTF
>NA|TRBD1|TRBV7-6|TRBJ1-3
TGTGCCAGCAGCCTCCCCGGACAGGGGTGGGCTGGAAACACCATATATTTT
CASSLPGQGWAGNTIYF
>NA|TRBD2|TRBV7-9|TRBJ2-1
TGTTCCAGCAGCTTAATCAGCGGGGGGGCTCTAAGAGAGCAGTTCTTC
CSSSLISGGALREQFF
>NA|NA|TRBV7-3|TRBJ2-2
TGTGCCAGCAGCAGAGGGACTGTTAGGTCCGGGGAGCTGTTTTTT
CASSRGTVRSGELFF
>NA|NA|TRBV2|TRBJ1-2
TGTGCCAGCAGTGGTCAGGGGCAAGGCGGCTACACCTTC
CASSGQGQGGYTF
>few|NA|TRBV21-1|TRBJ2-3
TGTGCCAGAGTCCGGGGGGATACGCAGTATTTT
CARVRGDTQYF
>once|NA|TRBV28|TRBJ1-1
TGTGCCAGCAGTCCATTAGTAGCCAACACTGAAGCTTTCTTT
CASSPLVANTEAFF
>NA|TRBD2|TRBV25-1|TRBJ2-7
TGTGCCAGCAGTGAGAACCTAGCGGGGGCTTCCTACGAGCAGTACTTC
CASSENLAGASYEQYF
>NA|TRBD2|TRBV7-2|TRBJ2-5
TGTGCCAGCAGCTTGCGGGGGGGCTTAGGCCTTGAGGAAGAGACCCAGTACTTC
CASSLRGGLGLEEETQYF
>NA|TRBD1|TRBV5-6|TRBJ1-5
TGTGCCAGCGGACAGGGGCCTTTGGAGCCCCAGCATTTT
CASGQGPLEPQHF
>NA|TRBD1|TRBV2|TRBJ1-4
TGTGCCAGCAGGAGGGACAGGGGCGGTGAAAAACTGTTTTTT
CASRRDRGGEKLFF
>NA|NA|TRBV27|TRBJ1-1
TGTGCCAGCAGCCCGCAGGGCAGAAACACTGAAGCTTTCTTT
CASSPQGRNTEAFF
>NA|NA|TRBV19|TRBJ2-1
TGTGCCAGTGGGTACAGAAGCTCCTACAATGAGCAGTTCTTC
CASGYRSSYNEQFF
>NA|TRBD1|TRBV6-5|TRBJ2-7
TGTGCCAGCAGTTACAATCGAGGGACAGCATCCTACGAGCAGTACTTC
CASSYNRGTASYEQYF
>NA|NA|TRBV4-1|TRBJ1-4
TGTGCCAGCAGCCAAGGGAGGACTGAACTGTTTTTT
CASSQGRTELFF
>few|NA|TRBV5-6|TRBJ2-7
TGTGCCAGCAACGCCAATCCTACTTCCGAGCAGTACTTC
CASNANPTSEQYF
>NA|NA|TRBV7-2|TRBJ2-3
TGTGCCAGCAGCTTAGACGGGGGTTCGGATACGCAGTATTTT
CASSLDGGSDTQYF
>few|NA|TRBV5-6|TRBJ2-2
TGTGCCAGCAGCTTGATTCAGACTACCGGGGAGCTGTTTTTT
CASSLIQTTGELFF
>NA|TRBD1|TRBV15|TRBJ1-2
TGTGCCACCAGCGGGGGACAGGGGTGGGGCTATGGCTACACCTTC
CATSGGQGWGYGYTF
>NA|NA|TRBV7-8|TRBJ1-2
TGTGCCAGCAGCTCGACACCCTCAGTTCGCCTAAGGTACACCTTC
CASSSTPSVRLRYTF
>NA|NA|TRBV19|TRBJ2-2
TGTGCCAGTAGGCCAGGGAGGGGGACCGGGGAGCTGTTTTTT
CASRPGRGTGELFF
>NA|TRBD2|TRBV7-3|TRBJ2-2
TGTGCCAGCAGCCCCATTGGCGGGGGGGTTACCGGGGAGCTGTTTTTT
CASSPIGGGVTGELFF
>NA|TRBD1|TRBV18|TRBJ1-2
TGTGCCAGCTCACCAGACGGTAGGCCAGGGGGCCTCCATGGCTACACCTTC
CASSPDGRPGGLHGYTF
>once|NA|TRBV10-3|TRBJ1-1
TGTGCCATCAGTGCCGTCGGGAGGGCCACTGAAGCTTTCTTT
CAISAVGRATEAFF
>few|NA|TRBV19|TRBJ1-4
TGTGCCAGTAGTATAGAGGACAGCGAAAAACTGTTTTTT
CASSIEDSEKLFF
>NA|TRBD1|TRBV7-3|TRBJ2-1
TGTGCCAGCAGCCCCGGACAGGGTCACAATGAGCAGTTCTTC
CASSPGQGHNEQFF
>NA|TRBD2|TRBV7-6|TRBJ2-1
TGTGCCAGCAGCGGTCGGGGGGGGGCCACTTACAATGAGCAGTTCTTC
CASSGRGGATYNEQFF
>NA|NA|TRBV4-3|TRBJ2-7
TGCGCCAGCAGCCCTACCCCTGGCTACGAGCAGTACTTC
CASSPTPGYEQYF
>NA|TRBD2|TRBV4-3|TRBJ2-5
TGCGCCAGCAGCCAATTCCTAGCGGGGGGGGTACAAGAGACCCAGTACTTC
CASSQFLAGGVQETQYF
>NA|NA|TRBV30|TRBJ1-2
TGTGCCTGGAAAGATAAGCAGGACTATGGCTACACCTTC
CAWKDKQDYGYTF
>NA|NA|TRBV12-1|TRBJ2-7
TGTGCCAGCAGCCCCAGGGAGCAGTACTTC
CASSPREQYF
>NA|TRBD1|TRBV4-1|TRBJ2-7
TGCGCCAGCAGCCAAGATTTGGCAGGGGGTGGCTCCTACGAGCAGTACTTC
CASSQDLAGGGSYEQYF
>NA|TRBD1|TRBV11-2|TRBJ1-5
TGTGCCAGCAGCATTGGACAGGGGGCCCCCAATCAGCCCCAGCATTTT
CASSIGQGAPNQPQHF
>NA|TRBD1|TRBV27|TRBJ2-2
TGTGCCAGCAGTGTGGACAGGGGCACCGGGGAGCTGTTTTTT
CASSVDRGTGELFF